A single sample gave rise to the 23 T cell receptor beta chains below, sequenced in a study of shared clonotypes between healthy human individuals. Using immunoSEQ multiplex PCR, the repertoire was profiled, and TCRdb retains in-frame clones only, with some absent. This sample has roughly 400,000 clones, with about 96% found just once. Sequencing used memory CD8+ T cells sorted from blood. Sample subset: CD45RO+ cells pooled with CCR7-negative TemRA cells. The receptors stem from a man under 40 in good health.

The genes are TRBV11-2 and TRBJ2-1; D is perhaps TRBD1 or TRBD2 (5 bases each). Germline values: CDR1 SGHAT, CDR2 FQNNGV. The CDR3 runs 12 residues. V dropped 2 bases and J dropped 12 bases, with 11 bases sitting between them. The CDR3 DNA sequence: TGTGCCAGCAGCTTACTCTGGGGGAGGCAGTTCTTC. The encoded protein is CASSLLWGRQFF.

This clone has just a few counts. The genes are TRBV9 and TRBJ2-2; D unclear. The CDR3 runs 10 residues. Germline-derived CDR1 and CDR2 are SGDLS and YYNGEE. V lost 0 bases and J 9 bases, leaving 0 bases between the germline ends. CDR3 sequence reads: CASSVGELFF. In DNA form, the CDR3 reads TGTGCCAGCAGCGTAGGGGAGCTGTTTTTT. The variable domain in full, with the rest retrieved from reference TRBV9 and TRBJ2-2, is DSGVTQTPKHLITATGQRVTLRCSPRSGDLSVYWYQQSLDQGLQFLIQYYNGEERAKGNILERFSAQQFPDLHSELNLSSLELGDSALYFCASSVGELFFGEGSRLTVL.

The V gene is TRBV10-3, the J gene TRBJ2-3, with TRBD1 matching over 7 bases. After removal of 4 bases from V and 2 bases from J, the junction contained 6 bases not matched to a gene. The CDR3 is made up of 15 amino acids. The germline gives CDR1 ENHRY, CDR2 SYGVKD. CDR3 protein: CAISGWTGITDTQYF. The CDR3 DNA reads as TGTGCCATCAGTGGGTGGACAGGAATCACAGATACGCAGTATTTT.

The rearrangement uses TRBV27 and TRBJ2-2, with TRBD2 identical over 11 bases. The CDR3 length is 18 residues. Trimming at V came to 2 bases and at J to 1 base, leaving 6 bases not matched to a gene. Germline V gene data show CDR1 as MNHEY and CDR2 as SMNVEV (reference sequence). CDR3 amino acids: CASSLSPSGRLNTGELFF. The CDR3, as DNA: TGTGCCAGCAGTTTAAGCCCTAGCGGGAGGCTGAACACCGGGGAGCTGTTTTTT.

The chain is built from TRBV28 and TRBJ2-1; D not certain. Trimming removed 2 bases from V and 5 bases from J, with 1 base in between. The CDR3 totals 11 residues. Germline-derived CDR1 and CDR2 are MDHEN and SYDVKM. As DNA, the CDR3 is TGTGCCAGCAGTTTACACAATGAGCAGTTCTTC. Protein sequence: CASSLHNEQFF.

This sequence joins TRBV25-1 and TRBJ1-5; D not resolved. Between the trimmed V and J ends, which lost 4 bases and 5 bases, there was a span of 9 bases. The CDR3 covers 13 residues. Germline V gene lookup returns CDR1 MGHDK and CDR2 SYGVNS. CDR3 sequence reads: CASSVGLHQPQHF. CDR3 nucleotides: TGTGCCAGCAGTGTCGGTCTTCATCAGCCCCAGCATTTT.

The rearrangement links TRBV7-3 to TRBJ2-1; 11 bases match TRBD1. J gave up 2 bases and V 0 bases, and 0 bases lay outside the gene matches. There are 16 residues in the CDR3. Germline V gene lookup returns CDR1 SGHTA and CDR2 FQGTGA. The CDR3 DNA reads as TGTGCCAGCAGCTTAACGGGACAGGGGGCCTACAATGAGCAGTTCTTC. This sequence encodes CASSLTGQGAYNEQFF.

The CDR3 loop is CASSLAEYNQPQHF. In nucleotides, the CDR3 is TGTGCCAGCAGCTTAGCGGAGTACAATCAGCCCCAGCATTTT. The J gene is TRBJ1-5, the V gene TRBV7-2, with D unresolved. The CDR3 contains 14 residues. The germline V and J ends were trimmed by 0 bases and 3 bases, with 6 bases remaining between them. Germline CDR1 reads SGHTA; CDR2 reads FQGNSA.

The chain employs TRBV7-2 and TRBJ2-7; the D gene is possibly TRBD1 (5 bases). The CDR3 runs to 15 residues. The V gene lost 1 base and the J gene lost 2 bases, with 12 bases spanning the gap. The V gene's germline CDR1 is SGHTA and CDR2 FQGNSA. The CDR3 reads CASSLVQGPPYEQYF. The DNA of the CDR3 is TGTGCCAGCAGCTTAGTTCAGGGCCCCCCCTACGAGCAGTACTTC.

The chain is built from TRBV27 and TRBJ2-7; D remains unclear. Germline V CDR1 and CDR2: MNHEY, SMNVEV (reference sequence). Trimming stripped 8 bases from V and 2 bases from J, with 10 bases between. The CDR3 totals 12 residues. CDR3 protein: CASGSLPYEQYF. The CDR3 coding sequence is TGTGCCAGCGGCAGCCTGCCCTACGAGCAGTACTTC.

The V gene is TRBV5-6, the J gene TRBJ2-1, with 8 bases matching TRBD2. The CDR3 covers 16 residues. The trim removed 0 bases at V and 8 bases at J, leaving 10 bases unmatched. CDR1 is SGHDT and CDR2 is YYEEEE in the germline V gene. The CDR3 is CASSLAGTRGYDEQFF. The CDR3 nucleotides read TGTGCCAGCAGCTTGGCCGGGACTAGAGGTTACGATGAGCAGTTCTTC. The full variable domain, rest sourced from reference TRBV5-6 and TRBJ2-1, is DAGVTQSPTHLIKTRGQQVTLRCSPKSGHDTVSWYQQALGQGPQFIFQYYEEEERQRGNFPDRFSGHQFPNYSSELNVNALLLGDSALYLCASSLAGTRGYDEQFFGPGTRLTVL.

The CDR3 DNA reads TGTGCCAGCTCCCGGGACAGGGTAACCAATGAGCAGTTCTTC. This gives the protein CASSRDRVTNEQFF. The chain recombines TRBV25-1 with TRBJ2-1; TRBD1 matches 9 bases. Germline values: CDR1 MGHDK, CDR2 SYGVNS. The CDR3 contains 14 residues. Trimming removed 8 bases from V and 6 bases from J; junction bases left unmatched: 8.

This rearrangement joins TRBV4-2 to TRBJ2-6; D gene ambiguous. With 0 bases removed from V and 0 bases from J, the gap between germline ends came to 6 bases. Germline-derived CDR1 and CDR2 are LGHNA and YNFKEQ. The CDR3 spans 16 residues. CDR3 protein: CASSQEKASGANVLTF. The CDR3 DNA is TGTGCCAGCAGCCAAGAAAAAGCCTCTGGGGCCAACGTCCTGACTTTC.

The rearrangement uses TRBV5-6 and TRBJ2-7; 15 positions match TRBD2. The CDR3 sequence is 19 residues long. Germline V CDR1 and CDR2: SGHDT, YYEEEE. Losses at the gene ends were 4 bases for V and 6 bases for J; bases not matched to a gene: 17. This chain's CDR3 is CASSGGTSGRPRLLREQYF. CDR3 DNA sequence: TGTGCCAGCAGCGGCGGGACTAGCGGGAGGCCCCGGCTACTACGCGAGCAGTACTTC.

The chain has TRBV10-2 and TRBJ2-3; D might be TRBD2 (5 bases). This CDR3 contains 14 residues. V lost 6 bases and J 0 bases, leaving 10 bases between the germline ends. Germline V gives CDR1 WSHSY, CDR2 SAAADI. The CDR3 loop is CASSGTGSTDTQYF. CDR3 nucleotides: TGCGCCAGCAGCGGAACGGGAAGCACAGATACGCAGTATTTT.

J is TRBJ2-1 and V is TRBV19; D could derive from TRBD1 or TRBD2 (5 bases each). Germline V gives CDR1 LNHDA, CDR2 SQIVND (reference sequence). Trimming removed 6 bases at V and 0 bases at J, with 9 bases between. This CDR3 comprises 14 residues. In DNA, the CDR3 is TGTGCCAGTAGAGAGGGGAGCTCCTACAATGAGCAGTTCTTC. It is translated as CASREGSSYNEQFF.

The V gene is TRBV28, the J gene TRBJ2-7, with D tentatively TRBD1 (6 bases). In germline, CDR1 is MDHEN, CDR2 SYDVKM. The ends were cut back, 6 bases at V and 5 bases at J, with 23 bases in the middle. The CDR3 runs to 16 residues. CDR3 bases: TGTGCCAGCAGCCGAAACCGACAGGCCTTGGGGGACGAGCAGTACTTC. It is translated as CASSRNRQALGDEQYF.

The rearrangement links TRBV9 to TRBJ2-1; tentative D call: TRBD2 (5 bases). The CDR3 runs to 15 residues. CDR1 and CDR2 from the germline V gene are SGDLS and YYNGEE. V lost 4 bases and J lost 4, with 15 bases in between. The CDR3 protein is CASSSGRSSYNEQFF. The CDR3 DNA sequence: TGTGCCAGCAGCAGCGGACGGTCCTCTTACAATGAGCAGTTCTTC.

This clone was seen a single time. The chain recombines TRBV4-1 with TRBJ1-1, with TRBD1 matching 8 bases. Unmatched junction bases numbered 7, after V lost 1 base and J lost 6 bases. The CDR3 loop spans 15 amino acids. CDR1 and CDR2 from the germline V gene are MGHRA and YSYEKL. The DNA for the CDR3 is TGCGCCAGCAGCCAAGCCCCTGACAGGGGCCCTGAAGCTTTCTTT. Its translation: CASSQAPDRGPEAFF.

The chain is built from TRBV5-6 and TRBJ1-2, with TRBD1 matching over 7 bases. The CDR3 contains 15 residues. V shed 3 bases, J shed 3 bases, and the junction held 8 bases outside the gene matches. Germline V CDR1 and CDR2: SGHDT, YYEEEE. The CDR3 DNA reads TGTGCCAGCAGCTCTTTTATTGACAGGGACTATGGCTACACCTTC. Protein sequence: CASSSFIDRDYGYTF.

J is TRBJ2-3 and V is TRBV5-1; TRBD2 matches at 8 bases. There are 16 residues in the CDR3. V lost 1 base, J lost 4 bases, and 8 bases stayed unmatched. Germline CDR1 is SGHRS and CDR2 is YFSETQ. CDR3 coding DNA: TGCGCCAGCAGCTTGATATCAGCGGGAGCAGCAGATACGCAGTATTTT. Translated: CASSLISAGAADTQYF.

J is TRBJ2-1 and V is TRBV5-1, with TRBD2 as a possible D gene (6 bases). The CDR3 is 12 amino acids. Trimming shortened V by 4 bases and J by 9 bases, and 11 bases separated the two germline ends. The V gene's germline CDR1 is SGHRS and CDR2 YFSETQ. CDR3 in DNA: TGCGCCAGCAGCCTGCCGGGACTTGAGCAGTTCTTC. Translation: CASSLPGLEQFF.

The chain carries TRBV5-1 and TRBJ2-1; possible D gene TRBD2, 6 bases. Germline V lookup: CDR1 SGHRS, CDR2 YFSETQ. CDR3 length: 15 amino acids. V was clipped by 3 bases and J by 3 bases, with 13 bases between them. The CDR3 is CASSSTLSGYNEQFF. The CDR3 DNA follows: TGCGCCAGCAGCTCCACCCTTAGCGGCTACAATGAGCAGTTCTTC.